A single sample gave rise to the 19 T cell receptor beta chains below, sequenced in a study of blood T cell repertoires in COVID-19. TCRdb's copy holds only in-frame clones and misses some; the assay was immunoSEQ multiplex PCR. The sample has around 100,000 clones; around nine tenths are singletons. Sequenced sample: peripheral blood. The receptors derive from a man aged 40-50 years with acute or convalescent COVID-19.

In the case of this clone: In the same sample, other DNA sequences code for this CDR3. This chain joins TRBV9 and TRBJ1-1; D is uncertain. CDR1 is SGDLS and CDR2 is YYNGEE in the germline V gene. The V end lost 0 bases, the J end lost 0 bases, and 6 bases lay between the germline ends. This CDR3 has 14 amino acids. The CDR3, as DNA: TGTGCCAGCAGCGTAGGGCCCATGAACACTGAAGCTTTCTTT. It is translated as CASSVGPMNTEAFF.

This sequence joins TRBV25-1 and TRBJ1-6; possible D gene TRBD1, 5 bases. The CDR3 has 16 residues. In germline, CDR1 is MGHDK, CDR2 SYGVNS. The ends were cut back, 0 bases at V and 4 bases at J, with 10 bases in the middle. The CDR3 sequence: CASSEYGGKYNSPLHF. CDR3 sequence (DNA): TGTGCCAGCAGTGAATATGGGGGGAAATATAATTCACCCCTCCACTTT.

The rearrangement joins TRBV7-7 to TRBJ2-5; D possibly corresponds to TRBD2 (5 bases). V was clipped by 1 base and J by 7 bases, with 13 bases between them. This CDR3 contains 14 residues. Germline V CDR1 and CDR2: SSHAT, FNYEAQ (reference sequence). CDR3 nucleotide sequence: TGTGCCAGCAGCTTAGTAGTTGGGAGCCCGACCCAGTACTTC. Its translation is CASSLVVGSPTQYF.

J is TRBJ2-1 and V is TRBV6-1; tentative D call: TRBD2 (6 bases). Trimming took 2 bases from V and 3 from J, leaving 14 bases between them. This CDR3 has 16 residues. The germline gives CDR1 MNHNS, CDR2 SASEGT. CDR3 sequence: CASSETGLAFYNEQFF. Here the CDR3 DNA reads TGTGCCAGCAGTGAAACCGGTCTAGCGTTCTACAATGAGCAGTTCTTC.

This sequence joins TRBV7-9 and TRBJ2-3, with 10 bases aligning to TRBD2. After removal of 3 bases from V and 1 base from J, the junction contained 10 bases not matched to a gene. CDR3 length: 18 amino acids. Germline assignment: CDR1 SEHNR and CDR2 FQNEAQ (reference sequence). The CDR3 here is CASSFPGSGRWGTDTQYF. The CDR3 DNA reads TGTGCCAGCAGCTTTCCAGGTAGCGGGAGGTGGGGCACAGATACGCAGTATTTT.

The chain has TRBV5-1 and TRBJ1-3; D is possibly TRBD1 (5 bases). In germline, CDR1 is SGHRS, CDR2 YFSETQ. CDR3 size: 17 residues. Trimming stripped 4 bases from V and 0 bases from J, with 17 bases between. This CDR3 is CASSPRQTGTSGNTIYF. The CDR3 DNA is TGCGCCAGCAGCCCAAGACAGACCGGAACCTCTGGAAACACCATATATTTT.

This chain links TRBV25-1 with TRBJ1-2; D is ambiguous. This CDR3 region has 13 residues. Trimming pared 5 bases from V and 5 bases from J, leaving 12 bases between. From germline, CDR1 is MGHDK and CDR2 SYGVNS. CDR3 sequence reads: CASSPGLRYGYTF. In DNA form, the CDR3 reads TGTGCCAGCAGTCCCGGCTTGAGGTATGGCTACACCTTC.

V gene TRBV6-5 combines with J gene TRBJ1-5; 7 bases are shared with TRBD1. CDR1 and CDR2 from the germline V gene are MNHEY and SVGAGI. V lost 6 bases to trimming and J lost 7 bases; unmatched junction nucleotides: 9. The CDR3 consists of 14 residues. The CDR3 sequence is CASSRDREGQPQHF. CDR3 nucleotide sequence: TGTGCCAGCAGCCGAGACAGGGAAGGGCAGCCCCAGCATTTT.

This clone came up once. The CDR3 loop is CASSLRDTTGSDYGYTF. The CDR3 DNA reads TGTGCCAGCAGCTTAAGGGATACGACAGGGTCGGACTATGGCTACACCTTC. This chain joins TRBV7-8 and TRBJ1-2; the match to TRBD1 covers 7 bases. Germline V gives CDR1 SGHVS, CDR2 FQNEAQ. This CDR3 contains 17 residues. Trimming removed 2 bases from V and 3 bases from J; junction bases left unmatched: 12.

The rearrangement links TRBV6-5 to TRBJ1-2, with D possibly matching TRBD1 (6 bases). Between the trimmed V and J ends, which lost 6 bases and 0 bases, there was a span of 14 bases. The CDR3 spans 15 residues. Per the germline V gene, CDR1 is MNHEY and CDR2 is SVGAGI. The DNA of the CDR3 is TGTGCCAGCAGCCCCGGGACACCCTCTAACTATGGCTACACCTTC. Translated: CASSPGTPSNYGYTF.

The gene calls are TRBV11-3 and TRBJ2-3; weak D call: TRBD2 (5 bases). CDR3 length equals 13 residues. The V end was cut by 3 bases, the J end by 4 bases, with 8 bases between. The germline CDR1 and CDR2 sequences are SGHNT and YENEEA. The CDR3 loop is CASSFNSADTQYF. The CDR3 DNA is TGTGCCAGCAGCTTTAATAGCGCAGATACGCAGTATTTT. Full variable domain (remainder filled in from reference TRBV11-3 and TRBJ2-3): EAGVVQSPRYKIIEKKQPVAFWCNPISGHNTLYWYLQNLGQGPELLIRYENEEAVDDSQLPKDRFSAERLKGVDSTLKIQPAELGDSAVYLCASSFNSADTQYFGPGTRLTVL.

The rearrangement uses TRBV15 and TRBJ2-2, with TRBD1 identical over 8 bases. Per germline, CDR1 LNHNV and CDR2 YYDKDF (reference sequence). Losses at the gene ends were 4 bases for V and 0 bases for J; bases not matched to a gene: 4. The CDR3 covers 16 residues. The CDR3 coding sequence is TGTGCCACCAGCATTCGACAGGGGTCGAACACCGGGGAGCTGTTTTTT. Translation gives CATSIRQGSNTGELFF. The full variable domain, rest sourced from reference TRBV15 and TRBJ2-2, is DAMVIQNPRYQVTQFGKPVTLSCSQTLNHNVMYWYQQKSSQAPKLLFHYYDKDFNNEADTPDNFQSRRPNTSFCFLDIRSPGLGDTAMYLCATSIRQGSNTGELFFGEGSRLTVL.

The chain carries TRBV10-3 and TRBJ2-7; 10 nucleotides agree with TRBD1. Unmatched junction bases numbered 3, after V lost 6 bases and J lost 1 base. CDR3 length: 14 amino acids. Germline CDR1 and CDR2: ENHRY and SYGVKD. In DNA form, the CDR3 reads TGTGCCATCAGCGGACAGGGGGGTTCCTACGAGCAGTACTTC. This gives the protein CAISGQGGSYEQYF.

The chain combines TRBV9 with TRBJ1-5; D is unresolved. The V gene's germline CDR1 is SGDLS and CDR2 YYNGEE. The CDR3 consists of 13 residues. V was cut by 1 base and J by 11 bases, with 13 bases left in between. The CDR3 here is CASSVTRESTQHF. CDR3 coding DNA: TGTGCCAGCAGCGTAACAAGGGAGTCGACCCAGCATTTT.

The chain joins TRBV4-3 to TRBJ2-4; 14 bases fit TRBD2. Germline V CDR1 and CDR2: LGHNA, YSLEER. Losses at the gene ends were 2 bases for V and 3 bases for J; bases not matched to a gene: 15. The CDR3 extends over 21 amino acids. CDR3 DNA sequence: TGCGCCAGCAGCCAATTCGGACTAGCGGGGGGCAATACGCCCCTCAAAAACATTCAGTACTTC. Translating gives CASSQFGLAGGNTPLKNIQYF.

The V gene is TRBV5-4, the J gene TRBJ2-3, with 7 bases matching TRBD1. The CDR3 loop spans 13 amino acids. With V trimmed by 2 bases and J by 6 bases, 3 bases remained unmatched. Germline CDR1 and CDR2: SGHNT and YYREEE (reference sequence). CDR3 sequence reads: CASSFLQGDTQYF. In nucleotides, the CDR3 is TGTGCCAGCAGCTTCCTACAGGGGGATACGCAGTATTTT.

This CDR3 reads CASSLQGGVNEKLFF. CDR3 coding DNA: TGTGCCAGCAGCCTCCAAGGAGGTGTTAATGAAAAACTGTTTTTT. The chain is built from TRBV9 and TRBJ1-4; no reliable D call. The V gene lost 4 bases and the J gene lost 4 bases, with 14 bases spanning the gap. The germline V gene encodes CDR1 SGDLS and CDR2 YYNGEE. CDR3 length: 15 amino acids.

The chain couples TRBV18 to TRBJ1-5; no clear D. This CDR3 comprises 15 residues. Between the trimmed V and J ends, which lost 3 bases and 6 bases, there was a span of 15 bases. Germline values: CDR1 KGHSH, CDR2 LQKENI. In DNA, the CDR3 is TGTGCCAGCTCACCCGAGTTAGCGGATACTCAGCCCCAGCATTTT. It encodes CASSPELADTQPQHF.

The chain combines TRBV3-1 (or the pseudogene TRBV3-2) with TRBJ1-6, with D unclear. The CDR3 totals 16 residues. V gave up 0 bases and J gave up 6 bases, with 12 bases separating them. The germline gives CDR1 LGHDT, CDR2 YNNKEL (reference sequence). CDR3 nucleotide sequence: TGTGCCAGCAGCCAAGAGAGTGGAGGGAGTAATTCACCCCTCCACTTT. Its translation: CASSQESGGSNSPLHF.